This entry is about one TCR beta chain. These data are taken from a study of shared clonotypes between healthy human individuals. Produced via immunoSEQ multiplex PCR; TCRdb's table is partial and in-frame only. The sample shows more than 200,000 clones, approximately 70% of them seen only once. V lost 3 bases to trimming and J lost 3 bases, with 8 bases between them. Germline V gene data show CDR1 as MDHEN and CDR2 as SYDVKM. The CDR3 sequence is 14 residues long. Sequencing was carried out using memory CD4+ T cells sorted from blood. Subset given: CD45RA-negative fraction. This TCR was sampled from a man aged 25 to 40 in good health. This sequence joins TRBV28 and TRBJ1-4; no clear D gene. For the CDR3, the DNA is TGTGCCAGCAGTTTTATCAGTTCTAATGAAAAACTGTTTTTT. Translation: CASSFISSNEKLFF.